The rows below give T cell receptor beta chains drawn from one sample of a study of T cell repertoires in cytomegalovirus infection. TCRdb independently ran MiXCR on the reads; one entry per CDR3 protein. The repertoire consists of around 570,000 distinct CDR3 sequences, with around 40% occurring once and the leading ten covering 48%. For these receptors, no antigen is known. The sample consisted of cultured PBMCs, taken from culture after CMV antigen stimulation. Source of these receptors: a human donor in good health (CMV status not recorded). Some clones in this sample may be carry-over from other donors' samples. Both conserved end residues are part of each CDR3. Each record gives: clone size, D gene, J gene, V gene, CDR3 DNA, CDR3 protein. A D gene is named only where the DNA matches it firmly. Part of the rows lack a size; the others show once, few, many or a class for expanded clones.

>.|TRBD2|TRBJ2-3|TRBV6-8
TGTGCCAGCACCAGGACTAGCGGGGGGTACACAGATACGCAGTATTTT
CASTRTSGGYTDTQYF
>.|.|TRBJ2-1|TRBV12-5
TGTGCCTCAATTGTGGGGGAAGGAATCAATGAGCAGTTCTTC
CASIVGEGINEQFF
>.|.|TRBJ1-1|TRBV19
TGTGCCAGTAGTCCCCACCAGACAGTGGGGAACACTGAAGCTTTCTTT
CASSPHQTVGNTEAFF
>.|.|TRBJ2-1|TRBV7-2
TGTGCCAGCAGCTTATATGCGGGGAACTACAATGAGCAGTTCTTC
CASSLYAGNYNEQFF
>.|.|TRBJ1-4|TRBV25-1
TGTGCCAGCAGTGATCCCTCCGGGCAGGGAAAACTGTTTTTT
CASSDPSGQGKLFF
>.|.|TRBJ2-1|TRBV4-1
TGCGCCAGCAGCCAAGTAGCTTCGGGCCTTAATGAGCAGTTCTTC
CASSQVASGLNEQFF
>once|.|TRBJ1-1|TRBV5-1
TGCGCCAGCAACAGCAAGGGGGGGATGAACACTGAAGCTTTCTTT
CASNSKGGMNTEAFF
>.|TRBD1|TRBJ1-6|TRBV5-5
TGTGCCAGCAGCTTGGGGACAGGGGCCAGCTCCTATAATTCACCCCTCCACTTT
CASSLGTGASSYNSPLHF
>.|TRBD1|TRBJ1-1|TRBV11-3
TGTGCCAGCAGCGCGGGAGCCAGGGGGACTGAAGCTTTCTTT
CASSAGARGTEAFF
>.|.|TRBJ1-1|TRBV12-3/TRBV12-4
TGTGCCAGCACCGCCCGGGAGGAAAACACTGAAGCTTTCTTT
CASTAREENTEAFF
>.|.|TRBJ2-2|TRBV11-2
TGTGCCAGCAGCTTACGCCGGGCGGGGTTCACCGGGGAGCTGTTTTTT
CASSLRRAGFTGELFF
>once|.|TRBJ1-6|TRBV2
TGTGCCAGCACTACGAATTCACCCCTCCACTTT
CASTTNSPLHF
>few|.|TRBJ1-2|TRBV25-1
TGTGCCAGCAGACATTACGACGGCTACACCTTC
CASRHYDGYTF
>.|.|TRBJ1-6|TRBV5-1
TGCGCCAGCAGCTTGGAAGTAGATTCACCCCTCCACTTT
CASSLEVDSPLHF
>.|.|TRBJ1-1|TRBV2
TGTGCCAGCTTGAGGCAGGCACCAACTGAAGCTTTCTTT
CASLRQAPTEAFF
>.|TRBD1|TRBJ2-4|TRBV6-6
TGTGCCAGCAGTTTCACACAGGGGTTAGCCAAAAACATTCAGTACTTC
CASSFTQGLAKNIQYF
>.|.|TRBJ2-1|TRBV12-3/TRBV12-4
TGTGCCAGCAGTTTAGGTAGCGCCTCCTACAATGAGCAGTTCTTC
CASSLGSASYNEQFF